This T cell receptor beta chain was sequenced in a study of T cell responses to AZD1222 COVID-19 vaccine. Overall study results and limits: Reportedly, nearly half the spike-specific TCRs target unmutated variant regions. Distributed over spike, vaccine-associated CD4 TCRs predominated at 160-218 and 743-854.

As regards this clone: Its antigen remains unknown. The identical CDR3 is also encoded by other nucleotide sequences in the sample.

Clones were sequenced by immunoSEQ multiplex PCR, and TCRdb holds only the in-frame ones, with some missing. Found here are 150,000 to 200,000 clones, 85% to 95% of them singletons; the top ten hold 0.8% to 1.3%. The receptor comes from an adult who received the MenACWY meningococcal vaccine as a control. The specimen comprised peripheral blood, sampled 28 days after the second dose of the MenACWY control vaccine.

This CDR3 reads CSARTGNGYTF. Written as DNA, the CDR3 is TGCAGTGCTAGAACGGGGAATGGCTACACCTTC. The chain has TRBV20-1 and TRBJ1-2; D is uncertain. Trimming took off 2 bases at V and 6 bases at J, with 7 bases between the two ends. Per the germline V gene, CDR1 is DFQATT and CDR2 is SNEGSKA (reference sequence). This CDR3 has 11 residues.